The text below deals with one TCR beta chain. This CDR3 comprises 14 residues. V lost 8 bases, J lost 2 bases, and 16 bases lay in between. Using its own MiXCR run on the 5' RACE reads, TCRdb lists one record per CDR3 protein. The sample yields roughly 580,000 distinct CDR3 sequences, over 15% seen once. The data originate from a study of T-cell memory formation after mild COVID-19. Study details: Clustering of TCRs was largely donor specific.

The TCR comes from an adult woman who had mild COVID-19 (a few samples of this study predate the infection). Cell type and time point are not known. The chain recombines TRBV12-3 or TRBV12-4 with TRBJ2-7; no clear D gene. Sequences were obtained from PBMCs or a T cell subset sorted from them (not recorded which). CDR3 region: CASQWTEGTYEQYF. The CDR3 DNA reads as TGTGCCAGCCAATGGACGGAAGGTACCTACGAGCAGTACTTC.